This TCR beta chain was recorded in a study of regulatory T cells in long-lasting Graves disease. Time point reported: persistent/refractory GD, antithyroid drugs over 5 years with positive TRAb. PBMC-extracted RNA yielded the TCR library. V lost 1 base to trimming and J lost 4 bases, with 14 bases between them. The CDR3 consists of 14 residues. Germline V gene lookup returns CDR1 DFQATT and CDR2 SNEGSKA (reference sequence). Building the TCR beta libraries relied on iRepertoire HTBI primers, and CDR3 regions underwent Arm-PCR. TCRdb called the multiplex PCR reads again in MiXCR, with one record for every CDR3 protein. The table has 650,000 to 850,000 distinct CDR3 sequences, 25% to 35% seen once. This clonotype was recorded only once.

This specimen consisted of peripheral blood mononuclear cells (PBMCs), obtained when the disease was refractory, from a patient treated with antithyroid drugs. This TCR derives from a female donor with Graves disease. The chain recombines TRBV20-1 with TRBJ2-7; D is possibly TRBD1 (6 bases). Written as DNA, the CDR3 is TGCAGTGCTAGAGGTATCGGTCAGGGGTACGAGCAGTACTTC. Translating it yields CSARGIGQGYEQYF.